This T cell receptor beta chain was sequenced in a study of CD8+CD57+ T cells in acquired aplastic anemia. Overall study: DNA per sorted CD4+ or CD8+ sample ranged roughly 0.17 to 27.4 ug, averaging roughly 3.2 ug. The average read count for CD4+ cells in healthy donors was about 9.9 million.

CDR3 length equals 18 residues. With 1 base removed from V and 3 bases from J, the gap between germline ends came to 23 bases. The germline V gene encodes CDR1 DFQATT and CDR2 SNEGSKA (reference sequence). Regarding this clonotype: What it binds is not known.

Genomic DNA provided the template from which TCR beta VDJ and CDR3 profiles were obtained. TCRdb analysed the reads with MiXCR anew, one entry per CDR3 protein. Of 180,000 or so distinct CDR3 sequences detected, about half appear once; the ten largest clones hold about 2.9%. Study conclusions and caveats: The study found no significant CD8+ Simpson's diversity difference between patients and controls. Over 25 CD8+ CDR3 sequences occurred in both the patients and the controls.

The V and J genes are TRBV20-1 and TRBJ2-3; D not resolved. The source is a human donor in good health. Material for sequencing was sorted CD4+, CD8+, or CD8+CD57+ T cells (not recorded which) from PBMCs. The CDR3 here is CSARVILSGKKQTDTQYF. The CDR3 DNA sequence: TGCAGTGCTAGAGTTATTTTGTCAGGCAAAAAACAGACAGATACGCAGTATTTT.